These 24 T cell receptor beta chains were all obtained from the same sample, sequenced in a study of blood T cells in healthy people across ages. Primers used in a second PCR of roughly 7 to 11 cycles were a sample-barcoded 5' primer and a J-beta primer mix. TCRdb recomputed calls from the 5' RACE reads with MiXCR, one row per CDR3 protein. The sample records more than 1 million distinct CDR3 sequences, more than 35% being singletons. The specimen was blood. Receptor source: a woman aged 55-70 years in good health.

For the CDR3, the DNA is TGTGCCAGCAGCTTAGCACAGCCTGGGGGGGAGCAGTACTTC. This encodes CASSLAQPGGEQYF. The chain couples TRBV13 to TRBJ2-4; 7 bases align to TRBD2. The CDR3 extends over 14 amino acids. Losses at the gene ends were 1 base for V and 13 bases for J; bases not matched to a gene: 10. Germline V lookup: CDR1 PRHDT, CDR2 FYEKMQ (reference sequence).

Only a few counts were recorded for this clonotype. This chain connects TRBV27 to TRBJ2-7, with D unresolved. The CDR3 extends over 15 amino acids. V lost 0 bases, J lost 1 base, and 10 bases lay in between. The germline gives CDR1 MNHEY, CDR2 SMNVEV (reference sequence). As DNA, the CDR3 is TGTGCCAGCAGTTTATCTTTGGCGTCTTCCTACGAGCAGTACTTC. Amino acid sequence: CASSLSLASSYEQYF.

This clonotype has a handful of counts. The chain uses TRBV10-3 and TRBJ2-1, with D possibly being TRBD1 (5 bases). In germline, CDR1 is ENHRY, CDR2 SYGVKD. The CDR3 covers 15 residues. V was clipped by 6 bases and J by 5 bases, with 17 bases between them. CDR3 in DNA: TGTGCCATCAGCCCCCCAGGGTTCGGCGACAATGAGCAGTTCTTC. Translated, it gives CAISPPGFGDNEQFF.

V and J are TRBV19 and TRBJ2-1; 8 nucleotides align to TRBD2. CDR1 and CDR2 (germline): LNHDA, SQIVND (reference sequence). The CDR3 runs 13 residues. Trimming cost V 10 bases and J 5 bases; bases outside gene matches: 7. CDR3 protein: CATGLATNNEQFF. In nucleotides, the CDR3 is TGTGCCACCGGACTAGCAACCAACAATGAGCAGTTCTTC.

This clonotype appeared a few times. The chain has TRBV5-1 and TRBJ2-5; possibly TRBD2 for D (5 bases). The J call is uncertain, as TRBJ2-7 better fits the DNA end. The length of the CDR3 is 13 residues. Germline values: CDR1 SGHRS, CDR2 YFSETQ. The CDR3 sequence: CASTGIEGYEQYF. Here the CDR3 DNA reads TGCGCCAGCACCGGGATTGAGGGCTACGAGCAGTACTTC.

In its sample, this clonotype was seen a few times. J is TRBJ2-7 and V is TRBV12-3 or TRBV12-4; 8 bases agree with TRBD1. This CDR3 region has 16 residues. Germline trimming cut 3 bases from V and 5 bases from J; bases unmatched to any gene: 12. The CDR3: CASSLAGTGLSHEQYF. CDR3 DNA: TGTGCCAGCAGTTTGGCAGGGACAGGACTTTCCCACGAGCAGTACTTC.

This clonotype was seen a few times. V usage is TRBV6-1 and J usage is TRBJ2-5, with D unclear. Between the trimmed V and J ends, which lost 3 bases and 1 base, there was a span of 3 bases. Germline assignment: CDR1 MNHNS and CDR2 SASEGT. The CDR3 spans 12 residues. CDR3 region: CASSDVQETQYF. CDR3 in DNA: TGTGCCAGCAGTGACGTCCAAGAGACCCAGTACTTC.

The gene calls are TRBV2 and TRBJ2-2; 7 bases are a match to TRBD2. Trimming cost V 10 bases and J 8 bases; bases outside gene matches: 16. CDR3 length equals 15 residues. Germline V gene lookup returns CDR1 SNHLY and CDR2 FYNNEI. CDR3 nucleotide sequence: TGTGCCACCACACCTAGACGACTAGCCTCTGGGGAGCTGTTTTTT. This translates into CATTPRRLASGELFF.

The V gene is TRBV4-1, the J gene TRBJ2-1, with 10 bases that match TRBD2. The CDR3 consists of 16 residues. Germline CDR1 reads MGHRA; CDR2 reads YSYEKL. Losses at the gene ends were 3 bases for V and 8 bases for J; bases not matched to a gene: 10. CDR3: CASSQTASGSGDEQFF. For the CDR3, the DNA is TGCGCCAGCAGCCAGACAGCTAGCGGGAGTGGAGATGAGCAGTTCTTC.

The chain employs TRBV29-1 and TRBJ1-5; weak D call: TRBD1 (5 bases). CDR1 SQVTM and CDR2 ANQGSEA come from the germline V gene. CDR3 length: 13 residues. Trimming removed 6 bases at V and 7 bases at J, with 16 bases between. CDR3 in amino acids: CSVEQAARQPQHF. In nucleotides, the CDR3 is TGCAGCGTAGAACAGGCTGCTCGGCAGCCCCAGCATTTT.

This clonotype has more than one count but fewer than ten. This chain uses TRBV3-1 with TRBJ2-3; 9 nucleotides match TRBD2. Germline-derived CDR1 and CDR2 are LGHDT and YNNKEL (reference sequence). J gave up 3 bases and V 4 bases, and 8 bases lay outside the gene matches. This CDR3 contains 16 residues. The chain's CDR3 is CASSPLAGSQTDTQYF. As DNA, the CDR3 is TGTGCCAGCAGCCCTCTAGCGGGAAGTCAAACAGATACGCAGTATTTT.

The chain is built from TRBV24-1 and TRBJ2-5; 11 bases fit TRBD1. V dropped 4 bases and J dropped 4; count of bases not matched to a gene: 7. CDR1 is KGHDR and CDR2 is SFDVKD in the germline V gene. The length of the CDR3 is 16 residues. The CDR3: CATSDPDRGRVETQYF. The CDR3 nucleotides are TGTGCCACCAGTGACCCGGACAGGGGGCGGGTAGAGACCCAGTACTTC.

This clonotype was seen just once. The chain joins TRBV28 to TRBJ2-2; 9 bases are shared with TRBD1. Trimming cost V 9 bases and J 3 bases; bases outside gene matches: 11. The CDR3 loop spans 16 amino acids. CDR1 is MDHEN and CDR2 is SYDVKM in the germline V gene. The CDR3 here is CASFYGDRADTGELFF. Written as DNA, the CDR3 is TGTGCCAGTTTTTATGGGGACAGGGCAGACACCGGGGAGCTGTTTTTT. Filled out from reference TRBV28 and TRBJ2-2, the complete variable domain reads DVKVTQSSRYLVKRTGEKVFLECVQDMDHENMFWYRQDPGLGLRLIYFSYDVKMKEKGDIPEGYSVSREKKERFSLILESASTNQTSMYLCASFYGDRADTGELFFGEGSRLTVL.

The chain has TRBV29-1 and TRBJ1-1; D perhaps matches TRBD1 (5 bases). The CDR3 covers 13 residues. Per germline, CDR1 SQVTM and CDR2 ANQGSEA. The V end was cut by 7 bases, the J end by 2 bases, with 14 bases between. The CDR3 coding sequence is TGCAGCGCCGAAACAGGATCCAACACTGAAGCTTTCTTT. Its protein product is CSAETGSNTEAFF.

J is TRBJ2-3 and V is TRBV6-4; no reliable D call. Germline V lookup: CDR1 MRHNA, CDR2 SNTAGT. The V gene lost 3 bases and the J gene lost 4 bases, with 8 bases spanning the gap. The CDR3 covers 13 residues. CDR3 sequence: CASSDLRADTQYF. The CDR3 region has the DNA TGTGCCAGCAGTGATCTTCGGGCAGATACGCAGTATTTT.

This clonotype was counted at least ten times. This chain uses TRBV27 with TRBJ2-3; 8 nucleotides agree with TRBD2. J was trimmed by 3 bases and V by 2 bases; bases with no gene match: 4. CDR3 length: 15 amino acids. Germline V gene sequence: CDR1 MNHEY, CDR2 SMNVEV (reference sequence). The DNA of the CDR3 is TGTGCCAGCAGTTTAGGGGGACTAGGGACAGATACGCAGTATTTT. Protein sequence: CASSLGGLGTDTQYF.

This clonotype has a handful of counts. The chain employs TRBV29-1 and TRBJ2-3; 11 nucleotides line up with TRBD2. Per the germline V gene, CDR1 is SQVTM and CDR2 is ANQGSEA. The CDR3 runs to 16 residues. Trimming took 8 bases from V and 1 from J; bases not matched to a gene: 11. CDR3 sequence (DNA): TGCAGCATTTGGGGGGGACTAGCGGATGGCACAGATACGCAGTATTTT. Encoded protein: CSIWGGLADGTDTQYF.

In this sample, this clonotype turned up once. V gene TRBV21-1 combines with J gene TRBJ2-3; whether TRBD1, the table's D call, matches the DNA was not checked. TRBV21-1 is labeled a pseudogene. The CDR3 is 14 amino acids. CDR3 amino acids: CASSKAKGADTQYF. For the CDR3, the DNA is TGTGCCAGCAGCAAAGCGAAGGGGGCAGATACGCAGTATTTT.

The chain joins TRBV2 to TRBJ2-7; a possible D gene is TRBD2 (6 bases). Trimming removed 2 bases at V and 9 bases at J, with 14 bases between. CDR1 is SNHLY, CDR2 FYNNEI, per germline. The length of the CDR3 is 13 residues. CDR3 nucleotide sequence: TGTGCCAGCAGTGAATGGTCCGGGACTGTGCAGTACTTC. Its protein product is CASSEWSGTVQYF. Full variable domain (missing parts from reference TRBV2 and TRBJ2-7): EPEVTQTPSHQVTQMGQEVILRCVPISNHLYFYWYRQILGQKVEFLVSFYNNEISEKSEIFDDQFSVERPDGSNFTLKIRSTKLEDSAMYFCASSEWSGTVQYFGPGTRLTVT.

This chain joins TRBV2 and TRBJ2-1, with D unresolved. CDR1 SNHLY and CDR2 FYNNEI come from the germline V gene. The V and J ends lost 6 bases and 9 bases respectively, with 12 bases between them. CDR3 size: 12 residues. The CDR3 spells CASRLKGGEQFF. Written as DNA, the CDR3 is TGTGCCAGCAGGCTGAAGGGTGGTGAGCAGTTCTTC.

This clonotype has only a few counts. The V call is TRBV29-1, the J call TRBJ1-1, with D hard to call. Deletions cut 7 bases from V and 2 bases from J, with 5 bases between. This CDR3 has 10 amino acids. The V gene's germline CDR1 is SQVTM and CDR2 ANQGSEA. The CDR3 nucleotides read TGCAGCGCGGACAACACTGAAGCTTTCTTT. Translation: CSADNTEAFF.

This clonotype was observed a single time. The V call is TRBV27, the J call TRBJ1-1; TRBD1 matches at 8 bases. Trimming cost V 3 bases and J 5 bases; bases outside gene matches: 5. The CDR3 sequence is 14 residues long. The V gene's germline CDR1 is MNHEY and CDR2 SMNVEV (reference sequence). DNA for the CDR3: TGTGCCAGCAGTTTTACAGGGGGTGGGACTGAAGCTTTCTTT. Translating gives CASSFTGGGTEAFF.

The chain carries TRBV4-2 and TRBJ2-2, with 11 bases that match TRBD2. CDR1 and CDR2 (germline): LGHNA, YNFKEQ. V shed 6 bases, J shed 1 base, and the junction held 1 base outside the gene matches. The CDR3 runs to 15 residues. The CDR3 is CASRGTSGNTGELFF. The CDR3 coding sequence is TGTGCCAGCAGGGGGACTAGCGGGAACACCGGGGAGCTGTTTTTT.

This clonotype was found a few times. The chain joins TRBV3-1 to TRBJ2-5; 14 bases match TRBD2. The CDR3 covers 16 residues. Germline CDR1 is LGHDT and CDR2 is YNNKEL (reference sequence). Trimming took 4 bases from V and 5 from J; bases not matched to a gene: 6. CDR3 nucleotide sequence: TGTGCCAGCAGCCCAGGGACTAGCGGGAGTATGGAGACCCAGTACTTC. Amino acids: CASSPGTSGSMETQYF.